This T cell receptor beta chain originates from a study of T cells in Graves' hyperthyroidism and ophthalmopathy. General study points: Classification by a 13 V-J model distinguished ophthalmopathy from stable hyperthyroidism. Most expanded thyroid clonotypes above 0.001 recurred in blood.

Researchers took RNA transcripts and amplified the TCR beta CDR3 regions from them. HTBI primers were used for first-round RT-PCR of the TCR CDR3. Each CDR3 protein gets one entry after TCRdb re-called the multiplex PCR reads with MiXCR. The sample carries some 300,000 distinct CDR3 sequences, 16% recorded once. Patients having uncontrolled infection, another autoimmune disease, pregnancy or lactation were not included. Trimming cost V 3 bases and J 3 bases, with 12 bases left between them. This CDR3 comprises 14 residues. CDR1 is DFQATT and CDR2 is SNEGSKA in the germline V gene (reference sequence). About this clonotype: Antigen unknown.

This TCR was recovered from a man aged 25-45 years with Graves' hyperthyroidism. The chain joins TRBV20-1 to TRBJ2-1, with D unclear. Source material: blood. Here the CDR3 DNA reads TGCAGTGCTAGGGCGCTGGCGAGCTACAATGAGCAGTTCTTC. Protein sequence: CSARALASYNEQFF.